The T cell receptor (beta chain) under discussion was sequenced for a study of blood T cell repertoires in COVID-19. Study-wide background: T cells, B-cell-depleted T cells, or PBMCs supplied cDNA or gDNA.

J lost 4 bases, V lost 3 bases, and 6 bases had no gene match. There are 15 residues in the CDR3. Germline-derived CDR1 and CDR2 are MGHRA and YSYEKL. As handled by the study authors: Researchers report that nucleated cell counts were estimated from reference gene primer amplification. Sequencing used immunoSEQ multiplex PCR; TCRdb keeps in-frame clones, though not all of them. V, J and clone size are taken as reported in that table, and D and trimming were inferred from the DNA itself. The repertoire holds under 55,000 clones, with 86% as singletons. The chain recombines TRBV4-1 with TRBJ2-7; 10 nucleotides agree with TRBD1. The sequencing sample was made of peripheral blood. This receptor was taken from a man aged 35 to 55 with active COVID-19. CDR3 bases: TGCGCCAGCAGCCAGCAAGACAGGGGGCAATACGAGCAGTACTTC. This translates into CASSQQDRGQYEQYF.